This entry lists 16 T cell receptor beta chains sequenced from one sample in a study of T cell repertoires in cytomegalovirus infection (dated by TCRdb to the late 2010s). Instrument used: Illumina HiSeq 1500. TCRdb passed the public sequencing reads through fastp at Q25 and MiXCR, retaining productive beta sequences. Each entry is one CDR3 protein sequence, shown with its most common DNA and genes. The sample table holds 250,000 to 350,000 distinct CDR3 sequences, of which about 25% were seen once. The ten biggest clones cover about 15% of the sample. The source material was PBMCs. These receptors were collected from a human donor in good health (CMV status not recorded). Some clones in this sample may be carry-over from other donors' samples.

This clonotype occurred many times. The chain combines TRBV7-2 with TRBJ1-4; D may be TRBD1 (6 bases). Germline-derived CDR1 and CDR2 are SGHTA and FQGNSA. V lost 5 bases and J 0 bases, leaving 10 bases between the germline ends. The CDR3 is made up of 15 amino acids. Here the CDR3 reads CASSRRQATNEKLFF. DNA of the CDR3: TGTGCCAGCAGCAGAAGACAGGCAACTAATGAAAAACTGTTTTTT.

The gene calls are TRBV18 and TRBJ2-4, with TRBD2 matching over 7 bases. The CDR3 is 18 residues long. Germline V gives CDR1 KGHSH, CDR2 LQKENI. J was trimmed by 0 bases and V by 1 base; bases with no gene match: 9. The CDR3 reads CASSPRRLAEKAKNIQYF. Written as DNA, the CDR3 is TGTGCCAGCTCACCACGTCGCCTAGCGGAGAAAGCCAAAAACATTCAGTACTTC.

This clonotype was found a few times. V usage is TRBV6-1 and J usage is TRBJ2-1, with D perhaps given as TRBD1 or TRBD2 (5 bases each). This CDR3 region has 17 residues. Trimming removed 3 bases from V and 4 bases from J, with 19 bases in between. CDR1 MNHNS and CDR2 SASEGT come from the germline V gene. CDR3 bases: TGTGCCAGCAGTGATGTGTTGGGGGTAAAAAAATACAATGAGCAGTTCTTC. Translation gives CASSDVLGVKKYNEQFF.

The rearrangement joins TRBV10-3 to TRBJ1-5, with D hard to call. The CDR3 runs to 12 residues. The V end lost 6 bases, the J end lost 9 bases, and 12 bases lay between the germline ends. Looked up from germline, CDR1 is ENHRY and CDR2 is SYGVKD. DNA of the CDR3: TGTGCCATCAGAGCAGAGCAAGGGCCCCAGCATTTT. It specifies CAIRAEQGPQHF.

The CDR3 sequence is CASSLPGWYGYTF. The CDR3 DNA follows: TGTGCCAGCAGTTTACCAGGGTGGTATGGCTACACCTTC. The rearrangement uses TRBV28 and TRBJ1-2; D might be TRBD1 (5 bases). Per germline, CDR1 MDHEN and CDR2 SYDVKM. The CDR3 is 13 residues long. Trimming left V 2 bases short and J 5 bases short, with 9 bases between.

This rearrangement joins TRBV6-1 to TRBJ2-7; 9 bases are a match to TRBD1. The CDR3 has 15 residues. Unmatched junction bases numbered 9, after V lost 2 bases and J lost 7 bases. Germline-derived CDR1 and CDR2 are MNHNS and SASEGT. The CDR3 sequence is CASSELWTGVEEQYF. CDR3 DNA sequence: TGTGCCAGCAGTGAACTTTGGACAGGGGTGGAGGAGCAGTACTTC.

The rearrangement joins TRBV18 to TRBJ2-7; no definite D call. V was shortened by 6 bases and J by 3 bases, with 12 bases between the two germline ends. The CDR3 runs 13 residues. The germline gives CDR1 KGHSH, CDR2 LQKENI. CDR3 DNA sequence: TGTGCCAGCTCGCCCGGACCAGTCTACGAGCAGTACTTC. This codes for CASSPGPVYEQYF.

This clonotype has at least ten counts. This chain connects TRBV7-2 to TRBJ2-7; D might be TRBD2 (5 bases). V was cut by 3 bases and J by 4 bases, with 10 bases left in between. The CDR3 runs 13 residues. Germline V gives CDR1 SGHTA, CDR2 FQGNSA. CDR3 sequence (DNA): TGTGCCAGCAGCTTTAGTCCGGGGTACGAGCAGTACTTC. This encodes CASSFSPGYEQYF.

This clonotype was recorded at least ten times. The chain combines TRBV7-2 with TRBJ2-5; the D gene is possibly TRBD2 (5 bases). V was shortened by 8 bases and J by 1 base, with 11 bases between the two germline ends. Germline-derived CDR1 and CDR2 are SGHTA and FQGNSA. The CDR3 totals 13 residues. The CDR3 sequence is CASGAELQETQYF. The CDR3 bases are TGTGCCAGCGGAGCGGAACTCCAAGAGACCCAGTACTTC.

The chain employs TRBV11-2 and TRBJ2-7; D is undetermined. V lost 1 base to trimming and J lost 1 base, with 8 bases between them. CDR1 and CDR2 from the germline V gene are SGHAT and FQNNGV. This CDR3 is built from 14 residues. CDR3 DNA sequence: TGTGCCAGCAGCTTAGCGGGTCTATCCTACGAGCAGTACTTC. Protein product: CASSLAGLSYEQYF. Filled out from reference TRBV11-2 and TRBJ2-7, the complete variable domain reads EAGVAQSPRYKIIEKRQSVAFWCNPISGHATLYWYQQILGQGPKLLIQFQNNGVVDDSQLPKDRFSAERLKGVDSTLKIQPAKLEDSAVYLCASSLAGLSYEQYFGPGTRLTVT.

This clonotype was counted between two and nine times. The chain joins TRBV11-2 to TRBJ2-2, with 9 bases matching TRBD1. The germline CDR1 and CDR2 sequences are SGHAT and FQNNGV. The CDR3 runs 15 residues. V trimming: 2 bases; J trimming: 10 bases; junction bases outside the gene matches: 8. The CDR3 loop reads CASSLIQGASQELFF. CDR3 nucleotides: TGTGCCAGCAGCTTAATACAGGGGGCCTCTCAGGAGCTGTTTTTT.

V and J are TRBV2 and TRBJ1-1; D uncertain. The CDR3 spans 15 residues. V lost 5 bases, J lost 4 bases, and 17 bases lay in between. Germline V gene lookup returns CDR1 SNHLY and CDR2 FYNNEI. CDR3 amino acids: CASSPTGGMSTEAFF. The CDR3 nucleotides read TGTGCCAGCAGTCCAACCGGAGGGATGAGCACTGAAGCTTTCTTT.

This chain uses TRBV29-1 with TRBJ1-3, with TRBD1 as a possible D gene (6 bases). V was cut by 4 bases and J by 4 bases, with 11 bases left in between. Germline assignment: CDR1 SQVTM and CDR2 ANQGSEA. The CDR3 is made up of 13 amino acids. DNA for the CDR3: TGCAGCGTTGGACAGGCTGTCGGAAACACCATATATTTT. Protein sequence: CSVGQAVGNTIYF.

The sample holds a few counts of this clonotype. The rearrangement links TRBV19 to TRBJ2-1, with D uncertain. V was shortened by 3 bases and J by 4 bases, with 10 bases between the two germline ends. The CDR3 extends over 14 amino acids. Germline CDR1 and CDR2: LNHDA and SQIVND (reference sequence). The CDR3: CASSMGYDYNEQFF. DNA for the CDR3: TGTGCCAGTAGTATGGGCTACGATTACAATGAGCAGTTCTTC.

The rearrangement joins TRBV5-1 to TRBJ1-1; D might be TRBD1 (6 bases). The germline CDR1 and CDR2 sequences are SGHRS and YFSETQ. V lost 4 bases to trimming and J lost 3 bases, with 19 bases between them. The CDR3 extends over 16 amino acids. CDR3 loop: CASSLRGGWVDTEAFF. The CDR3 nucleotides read TGCGCCAGCAGCCTACGGGGGGGCTGGGTGGACACTGAAGCTTTCTTT.

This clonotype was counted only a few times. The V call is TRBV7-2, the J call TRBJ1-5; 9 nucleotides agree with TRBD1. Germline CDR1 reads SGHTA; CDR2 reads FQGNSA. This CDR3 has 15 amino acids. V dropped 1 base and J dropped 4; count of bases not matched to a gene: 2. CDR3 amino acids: CASSLVGTGNQPQHF. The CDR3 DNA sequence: TGTGCCAGCAGCTTAGTTGGGACAGGGAATCAGCCCCAGCATTTT.